This record concerns one T cell receptor beta chain sequence. Profiled with immunoSEQ multiplex PCR; TCRdb holds only in-frame clones, not every one. The sample lists about 180,000 clones, about 86% seen once, with under 9.5% in the top ten. This record belongs to a study of blood T cell repertoires in COVID-19. CDR1 is MGHRA and CDR2 is YSYEKL in the germline V gene. There are 15 residues in the CDR3. The V end lost 4 bases, the J end lost 4 bases, and 14 bases lay between the germline ends. This clonotype originated in a man aged 50-60 years with active or convalescent COVID-19. The gene calls are TRBV4-1 and TRBJ2-1; the D gene is possibly TRBD2 (5 bases). Source material: peripheral blood. The CDR3 sequence: CASSPQERSYNEQFF. DNA for the CDR3: TGCGCCAGCAGCCCCCAGGAGCGGAGTTACAATGAGCAGTTCTTC.